What follows is one T cell receptor beta chain and its context. Its antigen is still unknown. Data came from immunoSEQ multiplex PCR; TCRdb stores just in-frame clones and leaves some out. The table lists 2 million or so clones, 90% to 95% of them singletons. The germline V gene encodes CDR1 ENHRY and CDR2 SYGVKD. V lost 10 bases, J lost 0 bases, and 8 bases lay in between. The CDR3 extends over 12 amino acids. The data belong to a study of shared clonotypes between healthy human individuals. Study findings and constraints: Sampling covered blood only; tissue repertoires likely differ. In the sorted subsets, rarefaction showed sequencing was incomplete despite large depth.

The sample consisted of naive CD4+ T cells sorted from blood. Subset indicated: CD45RA+ positively selected. The rearrangement links TRBV10-3 to TRBJ2-3; D call uncertain. This TCR derives from a man younger than 30 in good health. CDR3: CATRSSTDTQYF. The CDR3 nucleotides read TGTGCCACCCGCTCTAGCACAGATACGCAGTATTTT.